Listed here is a single TCR beta chain. Its specificity is not known. Looked up from germline, CDR1 is SGHTA and CDR2 is FQGNSA. V lost 2 bases to trimming and J lost 2 bases, with 9 bases between them. This CDR3 is 15 amino acids long. Sequencing targeted TCR beta in T cells from blood (CD8+ and CD4+). Patients with stable or active relapsing-remitting disease, all of them treatment-naive, made up the multiple sclerosis controls. The data stem from a study of CD8 T cells in Susac syndrome. Whole-study results and caveats: It was acknowledged by the study that relatively few individuals were included in its TCR sequencing and HLA analysis.

Reverse transcription of about 0.5 to 1 ug RNA was performed with random hexamers. An immunoSEQ multiplex PCR amplified TCR beta CDR3 over 54 Vbeta and 13 Jbeta. Via MiXCR, TCRdb re-called the immunoSEQ multiplex PCR reads, giving one row per CDR3 protein. The sample holds around 270,000 distinct CDR3 sequences, around 89% seen once. The chain recombines TRBV7-2 with TRBJ2-2; the D gene is possibly TRBD2 (5 bases). Sequenced sample: CD8+ T cells from PBMCs. The clonotype comes from a human donor with multiple sclerosis. The CDR3 region has the DNA TGTGCCAGCAGCTTACCTAGCACTAACACCGGGGAGCTGTTTTTT. Protein product: CASSLPSTNTGELFF.